This entry describes one T cell receptor (beta chain). These data originate in a study of graft-versus-host responses after intestinal transplantation. Study-level information: All recipients were transplanted with multivisceral, liver-intestinal, or isolated intestinal grafts. Recipients uniformly received anti-thymocyte globulin induction, followed by tacrolimus and steroids for roughly 3 years.

Responders labeled with CFSE (approximately 200,000) were plated with approximately 200,000 irradiated, violet-dye-labeled stimulators. Dividing CFSE-low CD3+CD4+ and CD3+CD8+ responders were isolated by sorting after the reaction. The CDR3 spans 13 residues. Trimming pared 4 bases from V and 8 bases from J, leaving 15 bases between. Germline V CDR1 and CDR2: SGHRS, YFSETQ. Assay used: immunoSEQ multiplex PCR; TCRdb lists only in-frame clones, some missing. The sample lists approximately 13,000 clones, roughly 33% occurring once. The chain uses TRBV5-1 and TRBJ1-1, with a tentative D call TRBD1 (5 bases). The starting material was alloreactive CD8+ T cells from a mixed lymphocyte reaction culture, obtained before intestinal transplant. Subset in this sample: CFSE-low proliferating T cells sorted from roughly 6-day pre-transplant mixed lymphocyte reaction (GvH or HvG direction). The receptor was isolated from a human patient who received an intestinal transplant. The CDR3 bases are TGCGCCAGCAGCCCTGATCGAGACAGAGAAGCTTTCTTT. This encodes CASSPDRDREAFF.